Below are 21 T cell receptor beta chains sequenced from a single sample in a study of cytomegalovirus exposure and HLA in healthy donors. The study ran its PCR with 60 Vbeta and 13 Jbeta primers. Generated by immunoSEQ multiplex PCR, the TCRdb table keeps only in-frame clones and is missing some. Seen in this sample are over 30,000 clones; the ten most common clones hold approximately 3.5%. The sequenced material came from PBMCs. These receptors were taken from a man aged 35 to 55 in good health and CMV-seronegative.

This chain connects TRBV11-3 to TRBJ2-3; D is perhaps TRBD1 (5 bases). The CDR3 has 15 amino acids. V lost 4 bases and J lost 2, with 13 bases in between. Germline V gives CDR1 SGHNT, CDR2 YENEEA. CDR3 coding DNA: TGTGCCAGCAGCTCAGGGATGTTCATCACAGATACGCAGTATTTT. Residues: CASSSGMFITDTQYF.

V is TRBV9 and J is TRBJ2-1, with TRBD2 identical over 10 bases. This CDR3 comprises 16 residues. The germline V gene has CDR1 SGDLS and CDR2 YYNGEE. V was clipped by 4 bases and J by 7 bases; unmatched bases: 11. CDR3 nucleotide sequence: TGTGCCAGCAGCCCCCCGGGGCTAGCGGGAGTGAATGAGCAGTTCTTC. It yields the protein CASSPPGLAGVNEQFF.

The genes are TRBV4-3 and TRBJ1-2; D possibly corresponds to TRBD1 (5 bases). Trimming stripped 1 base from V and 2 bases from J, with 14 bases between. CDR3 length equals 16 residues. Germline V gene data show CDR1 as LGHNA and CDR2 as YSLEER. CDR3 DNA sequence: TGCGCCAGCAGCCAAGGCGCCGTTCAGGGAAACTATGGCTACACCTTC. Its translation is CASSQGAVQGNYGYTF.

This chain joins TRBV4-2 and TRBJ2-3; TRBD2 aligns across 11 bases. V lost 0 bases and J lost 4; bases outside the gene matches: 3. This CDR3 is 16 amino acids long. Germline assignment: CDR1 LGHNA and CDR2 YNFKEQ. In nucleotides, the CDR3 is TGTGCCAGCAGCCAAGAAATAGCGGGAGGGCCAGATACGCAGTATTTT. This sequence encodes CASSQEIAGGPDTQYF.

The rearrangement joins TRBV6-5 to TRBJ2-7, with 9 nucleotides matching TRBD2. The CDR3 consists of 16 residues. V shed 0 bases, J shed 4 bases, and the junction held 7 bases outside the gene matches. Germline V gene data show CDR1 as MNHEY and CDR2 as SVGAGI. The CDR3 nucleotides read TGTGCCAGCAGTTACTCGAGCGGGGGGCAACCATACGAGCAGTACTTC. It translates to CASSYSSGGQPYEQYF.

The V call is TRBV5-1, the J call TRBJ2-1; 8 bases fit TRBD2. V lost 1 base, J lost 0 bases, and 3 bases stayed unmatched. This CDR3 is 16 amino acids long. Germline-derived CDR1 and CDR2 are SGHRS and YFSETQ. The CDR3 protein is CASSLTTSASYNEQFF. In DNA form, the CDR3 reads TGCGCCAGCAGCTTGACGACTAGCGCCTCCTACAATGAGCAGTTCTTC.

The rearrangement links TRBV29-1 to TRBJ2-3, with 13 bases that match TRBD2. Losses at the gene ends were 2 bases for V and 6 bases for J; bases not matched to a gene: 14. This CDR3 has 18 amino acids. CDR1 and CDR2 from the germline V gene are SQVTM and ANQGSEA. CDR3 protein: CSVELVSRLAGGWDTQYF. In nucleotides, the CDR3 is TGCAGCGTTGAACTGGTCAGTCGACTAGCGGGAGGTTGGGATACGCAGTATTTT.

The rearrangement uses TRBV6-5 and TRBJ2-7; D unclear. Germline CDR1 MNHEY, CDR2 SVGAGI. Trimming left V 2 bases short and J 3 bases short, with 11 bases between. There are 14 residues in the CDR3. The CDR3 nucleotides are TGTGCCAGCAGTTACCTCCGTTCGGGCTACGAGCAGTACTTC. Residues: CASSYLRSGYEQYF.

V is TRBV30 and J is TRBJ1-3; D gene uncertain. In germline, CDR1 is GTSNPN, CDR2 SVGIG (reference sequence). The CDR3 sequence is 14 residues long. The ends were cut back, 5 bases at V and 1 base at J, with 12 bases in the middle. The CDR3 reads CAWGGLTSGNTIYF. In DNA, the CDR3 is TGTGCCTGGGGCGGGTTAACATCTGGAAACACCATATATTTT.

V gene TRBV18 combines with J gene TRBJ2-1, with D uncertain. There are 17 residues in the CDR3. The germline V and J ends were trimmed by 3 bases and 0 bases, with 15 bases remaining between them. Germline V gene sequence: CDR1 KGHSH, CDR2 LQKENI. The CDR3, as DNA: TGTGCCAGCTCACCCGATTCCGTACTGAGCTCCTACAATGAGCAGTTCTTC. Translated: CASSPDSVLSSYNEQFF.

The J gene is TRBJ2-7, the V gene TRBV11-3; the D gene is possibly TRBD2 (5 bases). The germline gives CDR1 SGHNT, CDR2 YENEEA. Trimming took 5 bases from V and 0 from J, leaving 14 bases between them. The CDR3 runs 15 residues. The DNA for the CDR3 is TGTGCCAGCAGCCTCGGCGGGTTTGGCTCCTACGAGCAGTACTTC. Translation: CASSLGGFGSYEQYF.

V is TRBV6-5 and J is TRBJ2-4, with D uncertain. The V and J ends lost 5 bases and 2 bases respectively, with 13 bases between them. Germline lookup yields CDR1 MNHEY and CDR2 SVGAGI. The CDR3 has 15 amino acids. Here the CDR3 reads CASSPRFLTKNIQYF. The CDR3 nucleotides are TGTGCCAGCAGTCCCCGTTTCTTAACCAAAAACATTCAGTACTTC.

The chain carries TRBV5-1 and TRBJ2-5, with TRBD2 matching 9 bases. CDR1 is SGHRS, CDR2 YFSETQ, per germline. With 5 bases clipped from V and 4 bases from J, the junction kept 12 bases outside the gene matches. This CDR3 is 16 amino acids long. The CDR3 DNA reads TGCGCCAGCAGAATCACGGCGGGAGGGAGCGGAGAGACCCAGTACTTC. It codes for CASRITAGGSGETQYF.

The chain has TRBV5-1 and TRBJ1-1; 8 nucleotides agree with TRBD1. Germline loops: CDR1 SGHRS, CDR2 YFSETQ. The CDR3 length is 14 residues. Germline trimming cut 3 bases from V and 1 base from J; bases unmatched to any gene: 2. The CDR3 loop reads CASSSGTGNTEAFF. CDR3 coding DNA: TGCGCCAGCAGCTCCGGGACAGGGAACACTGAAGCTTTCTTT.

The chain has TRBV11-3 and TRBJ2-3; a weak D match, TRBD1 (5 bases). The germline V and J ends were trimmed by 1 base and 2 bases, with 10 bases remaining between them. The CDR3 loop spans 15 amino acids. Per the germline V gene, CDR1 is SGHNT and CDR2 is YENEEA. DNA of the CDR3: TGTGCCAGCAGCTTAGGACGGACAATCACAGATACGCAGTATTTT. Its protein product is CASSLGRTITDTQYF. Filled out from reference TRBV11-3 and TRBJ2-3, the complete variable domain reads EAGVVQSPRYKIIEKKQPVAFWCNPISGHNTLYWYLQNLGQGPELLIRYENEEAVDDSQLPKDRFSAERLKGVDSTLKIQPAELGDSAVYLCASSLGRTITDTQYFGPGTRLTVL.

The chain combines TRBV4-2 with TRBJ2-7; 8 bases align to TRBD2. In germline, CDR1 is LGHNA, CDR2 YNFKEQ. V trimming: 3 bases; J trimming: 2 bases; junction bases outside the gene matches: 6. The CDR3 consists of 15 residues. The CDR3, as DNA: TGTGCCAGCAGCCACTTTGCGGGAGGCACCTACGAGCAGTACTTC. This sequence encodes CASSHFAGGTYEQYF.

This chain connects TRBV7-7 to TRBJ1-2, with D possibly TRBD1 on 6 matching bases. V was shortened by 5 bases and J by 8 bases, with 18 bases between the two germline ends. This CDR3 is built from 14 residues. CDR1 is SSHAT and CDR2 is FNYEAQ in the germline V gene (reference sequence). The CDR3 region is CASSRLGAGAGYTF. DNA for the CDR3: TGTGCCAGCAGCCGCTTAGGTGCGGGGGCCGGCTACACCTTC.

The CDR3, as DNA: TGCAGCGTGGGACTAGCGGAGTGGCAGTACTTC. This sequence encodes CSVGLAEWQYF. The V call is TRBV29-1, the J call TRBJ2-7; 11 positions agree with TRBD2. Germline loops: CDR1 SQVTM, CDR2 ANQGSEA. This CDR3 comprises 11 residues. Trimming took 6 bases from V and 9 from J; bases not matched to a gene: 4.

The gene calls are TRBV19 and TRBJ2-1; D may be TRBD2 (5 bases). Germline loops: CDR1 LNHDA, CDR2 SQIVND (reference sequence). There are 16 residues in the CDR3. V lost 7 bases, J lost 7 bases, and 23 bases lay in between. The DNA of the CDR3 is TGTGCCAGTACCGCGGTGGAAGGCGGGCGTAGGAATGAGCAGTTCTTC. Protein sequence: CASTAVEGGRRNEQFF. Full variable domain (outside the CDR3, taken from reference TRBV19 and TRBJ2-1): DGGITQSPKYLFRKEGQNVTLSCEQNLNHDAMYWYRQDPGQGLRLIYYSQIVNDFQKGDIAEGYSVSREKKESFPLTVTSAQKNPTAFYLCASTAVEGGRRNEQFFGPGTRLTVL.

The chain joins TRBV7-2 to TRBJ2-1; possible D gene TRBD2, 6 bases. Between the trimmed V and J ends, which lost 3 bases and 7 bases, there was a span of 13 bases. The CDR3 totals 14 residues. Germline loops: CDR1 SGHTA, CDR2 FQGNSA. The CDR3 loop is CASSFAGLVNEQFF. The CDR3 DNA reads TGTGCCAGCAGCTTTGCGGGATTGGTAAATGAGCAGTTCTTC.

The chain uses TRBV11-3 and TRBJ2-1, with 13 bases that match TRBD2. The V segment lost 5 bases and the J segment 9 bases; nucleotides outside the gene matches: 4. Germline values: CDR1 SGHNT, CDR2 YENEEA. There are 14 residues in the CDR3. CDR3 residues: CASSLRTSGGEQFF. CDR3 DNA: TGTGCCAGCAGCCTCAGGACTAGCGGGGGTGAGCAGTTCTTC. Using reference TRBV11-3 and TRBJ2-1 for the parts outside the CDR3, the full variable domain is EAGVVQSPRYKIIEKKQPVAFWCNPISGHNTLYWYLQNLGQGPELLIRYENEEAVDDSQLPKDRFSAERLKGVDSTLKIQPAELGDSAVYLCASSLRTSGGEQFFGPGTRLTVL.